Below are 19 T cell receptor beta chains sequenced from a single sample in a study of identical twins. In TCRdb, the 5' RACE reads were re-called with MiXCR into one record per CDR3 protein. The sample has hundreds of thousands of distinct CDR3 sequences, 7.1% seen once. The same sample was also used in a study of yellow fever vaccine responses in identical twins.

Sequencing used PBMCs. These receptors came from a woman aged 18 to 35 in good health.

This chain joins TRBV6-5 and TRBJ2-3; 10 bases align to TRBD1. Germline V CDR1 and CDR2: MNHEY, SVGAGI. The CDR3 contains 18 residues. Losses at the gene ends were 2 bases for V and 5 bases for J; bases not matched to a gene: 13. Here the CDR3 reads CASSYQPGTGDPVDTQYF. CDR3 DNA: TGTGCCAGCAGTTACCAACCCGGGACAGGGGACCCAGTAGATACGCAGTATTTT.

On this clonotype itself: One base away lies a much larger clone, so this may be a sequencing read error. The chain recombines TRBV5-1 with TRBJ2-1, with a tentative D call TRBD1 (5 bases). The CDR3 runs 16 residues. The germline gives CDR1 SGHRS, CDR2 YFSETQ. CDR3 sequence (DNA): TGCTCCAGCAGCTTGGTGGGGCTGGAAGCCTACAATGAGCAGTTCTTC. This sequence encodes CSSSLVGLEAYNEQFF.

The CDR3 loop reads CASRWGNIQYF. CDR3 nucleotide sequence: TGTGCCAGCAGGTGGGGGAACATTCAGTACTTC. J is TRBJ2-4 and V is TRBV27, with D perhaps TRBD1 or TRBD2 (5 bases each). Trimming took off 6 bases at V and 7 bases at J, with 7 bases between the two ends. The length of the CDR3 is 11 residues. CDR1 and CDR2 from the germline V gene are MNHEY and SMNVEV (reference sequence).

This clonotype has only a few counts. The chain joins TRBV12-3 or TRBV12-4 to TRBJ1-5; 8 bases are shared with TRBD1. The CDR3 runs 15 residues. V lost 1 base, J lost 6 bases, and 5 bases stayed unmatched. This chain's CDR3 is CASSLGQGAGQPQHF. In DNA form, the CDR3 reads TGTGCCAGCAGTTTAGGGCAGGGGGCGGGTCAGCCCCAGCATTTT.

This clonotype was counted at least ten times. One end of the junction varies from germline; a read error may be responsible. V and J are TRBV4-1 and TRBJ2-7; D might be TRBD1 (5 bases). Germline CDR1 is MGHRA and CDR2 is YSYEKL. The CDR3 length is 12 residues. The CDR3 nucleotides are TGCGCCAGCAGCCAAGATTTGGGGCAAAGGGTTTTC. Its protein product is CASSQDLGQRVF.

A note on this clonotype: Sequence at one end of the junction differs from germline and may be a read error. This rearrangement joins TRBV11-1 to TRBJ2-6; tentatively, D is TRBD1 or TRBD2 (5 bases each). CDR1 is SGHAT and CDR2 is FQDESV in the germline V gene (reference sequence). The CDR3 consists of 19 residues. The CDR3 is CASSLGLGQGYSGANVLTF. As DNA, the CDR3 is TGTGCCAGCAGTTTAGGACTCGGACAAGGGTACTCTGGGGCCAACGTCCTGACTTTC.

J is TRBJ2-1 and V is TRBV9; 9 bases map to TRBD2. Looked up from germline, CDR1 is SGDLS and CDR2 is YYNGEE. CDR3 length: 15 amino acids. V trimming: 0 bases; J trimming: 6 bases; junction bases outside the gene matches: 4. CDR3 sequence: CASSVGGGALNEQFF. The CDR3 region has the DNA TGTGCCAGCAGCGTAGGCGGGGGGGCTCTCAATGAGCAGTTCTTC. Full variable domain (rest looked up from reference TRBV9 and TRBJ2-1): DSGVTQTPKHLITATGQRVTLRCSPRSGDLSVYWYQQSLDQGLQFLIQYYNGEERAKGNILERFSAQQFPDLHSELNLSSLELGDSALYFCASSVGGGALNEQFFGPGTRLTVL.

The chain combines TRBV7-3 with TRBJ2-7; D is uncertain. Per germline, CDR1 SGHTA and CDR2 FQGTGA. The CDR3 consists of 13 residues. V lost 5 bases, J lost 5 bases, and 13 bases lay in between. The CDR3 DNA reads as TGTGCCAGCAGCCTTGGGGTAGCCCACGAGCAGTACTTC. Translation gives CASSLGVAHEQYF.

This clonotype was seen only a few times. The chain links TRBV3-1 to TRBJ2-1; 13 bases are a match to TRBD2. This CDR3 is built from 13 residues. Germline-derived CDR1 and CDR2 are LGHDT and YNNKEL (reference sequence). Trimming took 1 base from V and 15 from J; bases not matched to a gene: 3. DNA for the CDR3: TGTGCCAGCAGCCAAGGACTAGCGGGGGGTTCGTTCTTC. This sequence encodes CASSQGLAGGSFF.

The chain combines TRBV10-3 with TRBJ2-7; tentative D call: TRBD2 (6 bases). This CDR3 comprises 14 residues. Germline CDR1 ENHRY, CDR2 SYGVKD. Trimming removed 2 bases from V and 0 bases from J, with 8 bases in between. The CDR3 DNA reads as TGTGCCATCAGTGAGGGGGGAGGCTCCTACGAGCAGTACTTC. Translation gives CAISEGGGSYEQYF.

V gene TRBV12-3 or TRBV12-4 combines with J gene TRBJ2-7; 8 bases fit TRBD2. Germline trimming cut 7 bases from V and 5 bases from J; bases unmatched to any gene: 10. The CDR3 is 14 residues long. The chain's CDR3 is CASKHNGGADEQYF. As DNA, the CDR3 is TGTGCCAGCAAACACAACGGGGGGGCCGACGAGCAGTACTTC.

The V and J genes are TRBV3-1 and TRBJ2-5, with 8 nucleotides matching TRBD2. This CDR3 has 15 residues. Germline-derived CDR1 and CDR2 are LGHDT and YNNKEL (reference sequence). Trimming removed 2 bases from V and 2 bases from J; junction bases left unmatched: 4. The CDR3 bases are TGTGCCAGCAGCCAACCTTCTAGCGGGCAAGAGACCCAGTACTTC. It specifies CASSQPSSGQETQYF.

The rearrangement joins TRBV12-3 or TRBV12-4 to TRBJ1-4; the D is unclear. The CDR3 is made up of 17 amino acids. Trimming took 1 base from V and 2 from J, leaving 14 bases between them. The CDR3, as DNA: TGTGCCAGCAGTTTAGGGGCCTGGCAGACGACTAATGAAAAACTGTTTTTT. This sequence encodes CASSLGAWQTTNEKLFF.

This clonotype came up many times. V gene TRBV28 combines with J gene TRBJ2-7; 7 bases agree with TRBD2. Germline loops: CDR1 MDHEN, CDR2 SYDVKM. The V segment lost 3 bases and the J segment 5 bases; nucleotides outside the gene matches: 13. The CDR3 loop spans 16 amino acids. CDR3 amino acids: CASSLGRELILDEQYF. CDR3 DNA: TGTGCCAGCAGTTTGGGGCGGGAGCTTATTCTGGACGAGCAGTACTTC.

This clonotype was detected ten times or more. The rearrangement links TRBV12-3 or TRBV12-4 to TRBJ2-7, with TRBD2 matching 10 bases. J gave up 6 bases and V 6 bases, and 8 bases lay outside the gene matches. The CDR3 is 14 amino acids. The CDR3 DNA reads as TGTGCCAGCAGAGAGGGGACTAGCGCGTCCGAGCAGTACTTC. Translated: CASREGTSASEQYF.

This clonotype was counted ten times or more. V usage is TRBV4-2 and J usage is TRBJ2-5; TRBD2 agrees at 7 bases. The CDR3 sequence is 15 residues long. Germline V CDR1 and CDR2: LGHNA, YNFKEQ. The junction had 6 bases not matched to a gene; V was cut back by 0 bases and J by 5 bases. As DNA, the CDR3 is TGTGCCAGCAGCCAAGATAATTTGGGGGGGGAGACCCAGTACTTC. This encodes CASSQDNLGGETQYF.

The chain joins TRBV12-3 or TRBV12-4 to TRBJ2-1; TRBD2 matches 8 bases. V trimming: 2 bases; J trimming: 9 bases; junction bases outside the gene matches: 9. The CDR3 sequence is 15 residues long. This CDR3 reads CASSLTGGGWSEQFF. As DNA, the CDR3 is TGTGCCAGCAGTTTAACGGGGGGGGGCTGGTCTGAGCAGTTCTTC.

There are many counts of this clonotype. The chain joins TRBV12-3 or TRBV12-4 to TRBJ2-7; 14 bases are shared with TRBD2. CDR3 length: 18 amino acids. With V trimmed by 4 bases and J by 2 bases, 10 bases remained unmatched. The CDR3 is CASSSGPPGLAGAYEQYF. In DNA form, the CDR3 reads TGTGCCAGCAGTTCAGGGCCTCCGGGACTAGCGGGGGCCTACGAGCAGTACTTC.

The gene calls are TRBV4-2 and TRBJ1-6, with a possible D match to TRBD1 (5 bases). Germline lookup yields CDR1 LGHNA and CDR2 YNFKEQ. This CDR3 has 18 residues. V shed 1 base and J shed 6 bases, with 19 bases lying between them. The CDR3 reads CASSQGITRGDFNSPLHF. The CDR3 DNA is TGTGCCAGCAGCCAAGGGATAACCCGAGGGGACTTTAATTCACCCCTCCACTTT.